This T cell receptor (beta chain) was sequenced in a study of cytomegalovirus exposure and HLA in healthy donors. Vbeta (60) and Jbeta (13) primers were used in the PCR. The method was immunoSEQ multiplex PCR; TCRdb's version includes in-frame clones alone and lacks a portion of them. The sample consists of more than 95,000 clones, 74% of them appearing once. A few counts support this clone. CDR1 is MNHEY and CDR2 is SVGAGI in the germline V gene. Trimming took 8 bases from V and 3 from J, leaving 11 bases between them. The CDR3 is 13 amino acids. The sequenced sample consisted of PBMCs. This clonotype was sampled from a woman aged 45-65 years in good health and CMV-seropositive. The V call is TRBV6-5, the J call TRBJ1-5; tentative D call: TRBD1 (6 bases). The CDR3 reads CASQGRDNQPQHF. The CDR3 DNA follows: TGTGCCAGCCAGGGGAGAGACAATCAGCCCCAGCATTTT.